One and the same sample provided the 28 T cell receptor beta chains below, sequenced in a study of T cell repertoires in cytomegalovirus infection. TCRdb processed the reads anew with MiXCR; each CDR3 protein has one entry. The sample comprises tens of thousands of distinct CDR3 sequences, 20% of which are singletons, and less than 20% rests with the top ten. Their antigens are not known. What was sequenced was PBMCs, sequenced either directly or after in vitro stimulation (not recorded which). These TCRs come from a human donor in good health (CMV status not recorded). Some clones in this sample may be carry-over from other donors' samples.

The V and J genes are TRBV3-1 and TRBJ2-3; 9 nucleotides agree with TRBD1. Losses at the gene ends were 4 bases for V and 3 bases for J; bases not matched to a gene: 8. This CDR3 contains 16 residues. CDR1 is LGHDT, CDR2 YNNKEL, per germline (reference sequence). DNA of the CDR3: TGTGCCAGCAGCCTAACAGGGGGCCGGAGGACAGATACGCAGTATTTT. As protein: CASSLTGGRRTDTQYF.

In this sample, this clonotype turned up once. The chain uses TRBV28 and TRBJ1-1; 8 bases map to TRBD1. Germline trimming cut 9 bases from V and 4 bases from J; bases unmatched to any gene: 10. CDR3 length: 14 amino acids. The V gene's germline CDR1 is MDHEN and CDR2 SYDVKM. This CDR3 is CASYQGAWVTEAFF. CDR3 DNA: TGTGCCAGTTATCAGGGGGCCTGGGTCACTGAAGCTTTCTTT.

CDR3 protein: CASSFQGQVTEAFF. DNA for the CDR3: TGTGCCAGCAGTTTCCAGGGGCAAGTCACTGAAGCTTTCTTT. The chain couples TRBV12-3 or TRBV12-4 to TRBJ1-1; D is perhaps TRBD1 (6 bases). Trimming took off 3 bases at V and 4 bases at J, with 12 bases between the two ends. CDR3 length: 14 amino acids.

Judged by abundance, this clonotype is large (0.1 to 1%). The chain links TRBV5-1 to TRBJ2-7; D is perhaps TRBD2 (7 bases). Germline V gene lookup returns CDR1 SGHRS and CDR2 YFSETQ. This CDR3 contains 16 residues. Trimming removed 0 bases at V and 0 bases at J, with 13 bases between. Here the CDR3 DNA reads TGCGCCAGCAGCTTGGAAGGGGGGGCGAGCTCCTACGAGCAGTACTTC. It translates to CASSLEGGASSYEQYF.

The genes are TRBV20-1 and TRBJ2-7; 8 bases agree with TRBD1. In germline, CDR1 is DFQATT, CDR2 SNEGSKA (reference sequence). This CDR3 spans 15 amino acids. V was pared by 4 bases and J by 2 bases, with 10 bases of the junction left unmatched. This CDR3 reads CSATPPTGVPYEQYF. The CDR3, as DNA: TGCAGTGCTACGCCCCCGACAGGGGTCCCCTACGAGCAGTACTTC.

This clonotype was seen ten or more times. The chain carries TRBV12-3 or TRBV12-4 and TRBJ2-3; 10 nucleotides line up with TRBD2. The J segment lost 0 bases and the V segment lost 4 bases, leaving 4 bases of the junction unmatched. CDR3 length: 16 amino acids. The DNA for the CDR3 is TGTGCCAGCAGTTCCCGGACTAGCGGAAGCACAGATACGCAGTATTTT. It encodes CASSSRTSGSTDTQYF.

The chain is built from TRBV11-2 and TRBJ2-1, with TRBD2 matching 10 bases. The V gene's germline CDR1 is SGHAT and CDR2 FQNNGV. The CDR3 spans 17 residues. V lost 4 bases to trimming and J lost 7 bases; unmatched junction nucleotides: 13. The CDR3: CASSSCRLAGRGNEQFF. CDR3 sequence (DNA): TGTGCCAGCAGCTCGTGCCGACTAGCGGGCCGAGGGAATGAGCAGTTCTTC.

V is TRBV28 and J is TRBJ1-1, with a tentative D call TRBD1 (6 bases). The germline V gene encodes CDR1 MDHEN and CDR2 SYDVKM. V was trimmed by 5 bases and J by 3 bases, leaving 16 bases between them. The CDR3 covers 15 residues. CDR3 DNA: TGTGCCAGCAGTGGGACACAGGGAGAACACACTGAAGCTTTCTTT. The encoded protein is CASSGTQGEHTEAFF.

This clonotype was seen a few times. The chain uses TRBV6-2 or TRBV6-3 and TRBJ1-2; 9 positions agree with TRBD1. The CDR3 runs 14 residues. The V gene end was trimmed by 5 bases and the J gene end by 2 bases; junction bases not matched to a gene: 3. Germline values: CDR1 MNHEY, CDR2 SVGEGT. CDR3 DNA: TGTGCCAGCAGTCGCGGGACAGGGAACTATGGCTACACCTTC. It encodes CASSRGTGNYGYTF.

The rearrangement links TRBV4-1 to TRBJ1-1; the match to TRBD1 covers 8 bases. J was trimmed by 7 bases and V by 5 bases; bases with no gene match: 12. This CDR3 region has 15 residues. Germline CDR1 is MGHRA and CDR2 is YSYEKL. CDR3 in amino acids: CASSLDRGDSREAFF. The CDR3, as DNA: TGCGCCAGCAGCTTAGACAGGGGAGATTCTCGTGAAGCTTTCTTT.

This clonotype was recorded at least ten times. This chain uses TRBV7-2 with TRBJ2-2; D is ambiguous. CDR1 and CDR2 from the germline V gene are SGHTA and FQGNSA. V dropped 5 bases and J dropped 4 bases, with 14 bases sitting between them. This CDR3 region has 15 residues. CDR3 bases: TGTGCCAGCAGCGGGCCCGCAGGCCCCACCGGGGAGCTGTTTTTT. Protein product: CASSGPAGPTGELFF.

This clonotype appeared many times. CDR3 residues: CASSEADYYEQYF. DNA for the CDR3: TGTGCCAGCAGTGAGGCAGACTATTACGAGCAGTACTTC. The rearrangement joins TRBV6-1 to TRBJ2-7; D may be TRBD2 (5 bases). This CDR3 is built from 13 residues. V lost 3 bases to trimming and J lost 4 bases, with 10 bases between them. CDR1 and CDR2 from the germline V gene are MNHNS and SASEGT.

This clonotype was seen a few times. The chain carries TRBV5-4 and TRBJ2-7, with D possibly called TRBD1 or TRBD2 (7 bases each). The germline CDR1 and CDR2 sequences are SGHNT and YYREEE (reference sequence). The V gene lost 7 bases and the J gene lost 4 bases, with 15 bases spanning the gap. The CDR3 runs to 13 residues. CDR3 in amino acids: CASQRDSLYEQYF. CDR3 sequence (DNA): TGTGCCAGCCAGCGGGACAGCTTGTACGAGCAGTACTTC.

This clonotype was seen only a few times. This chain links TRBV5-1 with TRBJ1-1; no clear D gene. This CDR3 has 13 amino acids. CDR1 and CDR2 (germline): SGHRS, YFSETQ. V was shortened by 0 bases and J by 3 bases, with 6 bases between the two germline ends. The CDR3 DNA follows: TGCGCCAGCAGCTTGGCATCGGACACTGAAGCTTTCTTT. It specifies CASSLASDTEAFF.

This clonotype was seen repeatedly, ten times or more. The rearrangement links TRBV7-9 to TRBJ2-1, with TRBD2 matching 9 bases. V shed 6 bases, J shed 9 bases, and the junction held 6 bases outside the gene matches. The length of the CDR3 is 13 residues. Germline values: CDR1 SEHNR, CDR2 FQNEAQ (reference sequence). This CDR3 reads CASSLLSGGEQFF. CDR3 nucleotide sequence: TGTGCCAGCAGTTTGCTTAGCGGGGGTGAGCAGTTCTTC.

The gene calls are TRBV5-6 and TRBJ1-4; D is undetermined. Germline CDR1 and CDR2: SGHDT and YYEEEE. V lost 4 bases to trimming and J lost 8 bases, with 18 bases between them. The CDR3 extends over 15 amino acids. CDR3 nucleotide sequence: TGTGCCAGCAGCCTGCAAAACAGACGTAACGAAAAACTGTTTTTT. It yields the protein CASSLQNRRNEKLFF. Complete variable domain (other parts from reference TRBV5-6 and TRBJ1-4): DAGVTQSPTHLIKTRGQQVTLRCSPKSGHDTVSWYQQALGQGPQFIFQYYEEEERQRGNFPDRFSGHQFPNYSSELNVNALLLGDSALYLCASSLQNRRNEKLFFGSGTQLSVL.

This clonotype showed up many times. The V and J genes are TRBV11-3 and TRBJ2-1; D is possibly TRBD1 (5 bases). The germline gives CDR1 SGHNT, CDR2 YENEEA. The CDR3 is made up of 12 amino acids. The ends were cut back, 0 bases at V and 10 bases at J, with 7 bases in the middle. This CDR3 is CASSLDRAEQFF. The CDR3 DNA follows: TGTGCCAGCAGCTTAGACAGGGCAGAGCAGTTCTTC.

This clonotype was seen repeatedly, ten times or more. The V gene is TRBV11-2, the J gene TRBJ2-2; TRBD1 agrees at 8 bases. The CDR3 runs to 16 residues. The germline gives CDR1 SGHAT, CDR2 FQNNGV. V lost 0 bases to trimming and J lost 5 bases; unmatched junction nucleotides: 5. The CDR3 loop reads CASSLDRTGRTGELFF. CDR3 DNA sequence: TGTGCCAGCAGCTTAGATAGGACAGGGAGGACCGGGGAGCTGTTTTTT.

This chain joins TRBV12-3 or TRBV12-4 and TRBJ1-4; D is uncertain. V was shortened by 3 bases and J by 10 bases, with 12 bases between the two germline ends. This CDR3 region has 13 residues. The CDR3 nucleotides are TGTGCCAGCAGTTTTAACGACATGGGAAAACTGTTTTTT. Amino acids: CASSFNDMGKLFF.

This clonotype was detected many times. This chain joins TRBV7-6 and TRBJ2-1; 14 bases match TRBD2. This CDR3 is built from 16 residues. V shed 6 bases, J shed 8 bases, and the junction held 9 bases outside the gene matches. Germline V lookup: CDR1 SGHVS, CDR2 FNYEAQ. Here the CDR3 DNA reads TGTGCCAGCAGTGCTGGGACTAGCGGGAGAGGTTATGAGCAGTTCTTC. It translates to CASSAGTSGRGYEQFF. Looking up the rest from reference TRBV7-6 and TRBJ2-1 gives the full variable domain: GAGVSQSPRYKVTKRGQDVALRCDPISGHVSLYWYRQALGQGPEFLTYFNYEAQQDKSGLPNDRFSAERPEGSISTLTIQRTEQRDSAMYRCASSAGTSGRGYEQFFGPGTRLTVL.

The V and J genes are TRBV7-6 and TRBJ1-6; possibly TRBD1 for D (5 bases). The CDR3 length is 15 residues. Per germline, CDR1 SGHVS and CDR2 FNYEAQ. The V and J ends lost 1 base and 8 bases respectively, with 12 bases between them. CDR3 DNA sequence: TGTGCCAGCAGCTTAGTTGGGGGAAAGGATTCACCCCTCCACTTT. It yields the protein CASSLVGGKDSPLHF. The complete variable domain, with remaining parts taken from reference TRBV7-6 and TRBJ1-6, reads GAGVSQSPRYKVTKRGQDVALRCDPISGHVSLYWYRQALGQGPEFLTYFNYEAQQDKSGLPNDRFSAERPEGSISTLTIQRTEQRDSAMYRCASSLVGGKDSPLHFGNGTRLTVT.

This clonotype came up many times. The chain carries TRBV2 and TRBJ2-3; D remains ambiguous. Germline V gene data show CDR1 as SNHLY and CDR2 as FYNNEI. There are 11 residues in the CDR3. Trimming pared 5 bases from V and 5 bases from J, leaving 5 bases between. CDR3 in DNA: TGTGCCAGCAGTCGAATAGATACGCAGTATTTT. This translates into CASSRIDTQYF.

This clonotype was counted ten times or more. The chain recombines TRBV3-1 with TRBJ1-2; perhaps TRBD1 as D (5 bases). There are 13 residues in the CDR3. V dropped 3 bases and J dropped 8 bases, with 13 bases sitting between them. CDR1 and CDR2 from the germline V gene are LGHDT and YNNKEL (reference sequence). CDR3 DNA: TGTGCCAGCAGCCACGGAATACGGGGCGGCTACACCTTC. This codes for CASSHGIRGGYTF.

Regarding this clonotype: An end of the junction differs from the germline gene, which may be a read error. J is TRBJ2-3 and V is TRBV7-2, with a tentative D call TRBD2 (5 bases). Germline loops: CDR1 SGHTA, CDR2 FQGNSA. This CDR3 is 15 amino acids long. The CDR3 is CASSAGLDSIDTQYF. CDR3 coding DNA: TGTGCCAGCAGCGCCGGACTCGATAGCATAGATACGCAGTATTTT.

V gene TRBV7-2 combines with J gene TRBJ1-5; D remains unclear. This CDR3 is 12 amino acids long. The germline gives CDR1 SGHTA, CDR2 FQGNSA. V shed 5 bases and J shed 7 bases, with 9 bases lying between them. The CDR3 protein is CASSLLGQPQHF. The CDR3 DNA reads as TGTGCCAGCAGCCTACTGGGCCAGCCCCAGCATTTT.

The chain recombines TRBV2 with TRBJ2-5; TRBD2 might be the D (5 bases). Germline-derived CDR1 and CDR2 are SNHLY and FYNNEI. The V gene lost 7 bases and the J gene lost 1 base, with 16 bases spanning the gap. The CDR3 has 15 amino acids. The CDR3 here is CASTWETLGQETQYF. In DNA form, the CDR3 reads TGTGCCAGCACCTGGGAGACTCTTGGCCAAGAGACCCAGTACTTC.

CDR3 protein: CASSRPGADYTF. The CDR3 bases are TGTGCCAGTAGTAGACCGGGGGCGGACTACACCTTC. The V gene is TRBV19, the J gene TRBJ1-2, with D perhaps TRBD1 (6 bases). Per germline, CDR1 LNHDA and CDR2 SQIVND (reference sequence). The CDR3 loop spans 12 amino acids. V lost 4 bases and J 10 bases, leaving 13 bases between the germline ends.

Only one count was recorded for this clonotype. In DNA form, the CDR3 reads TGTGCCAGCAGTTATAACTACGAGCAGTACTTC. Its protein product is CASSYNYEQYF. V and J are TRBV28 and TRBJ2-7; D gene uncertain. Germline values: CDR1 MDHEN, CDR2 SYDVKM. The V and J ends lost 4 bases and 3 bases respectively, with 4 bases between them. The CDR3 extends over 11 amino acids.